This passage covers 8 T cell receptor beta chains from one sample sequenced in a study of cytomegalovirus exposure and HLA in healthy donors. The PCR contained 60 Vbeta and 13 Jbeta primers. Assay: immunoSEQ multiplex PCR; the TCRdb copy retains only in-frame clones and omits some. The sample shows some 110,000 clones, approximately 70% of them seen only once. The sequenced material came from PBMCs. These receptors were collected from a woman between 35 and 50 years old in good health and CMV-seropositive.

As regards this clone: The junction and the germline gene differ at one end; a read error may be behind it. J is TRBJ1-1 and V is TRBV7-9; 8 bases are shared with TRBD1. Germline loops: CDR1 SEHNR, CDR2 FQNEAQ (reference sequence). The CDR3 is 15 residues long. CDR3 sequence (DNA): TGTTCCAGCAGCCTATTGGGACAGGCTGGCACTGAAGCTTTCTTT. Its protein product is CSSSLLGQAGTEAFF.

The chain is built from TRBV10-3 and TRBJ1-1; 8 bases are shared with TRBD1. CDR3 length: 12 residues. V lost 3 bases, J lost 13 bases, and 7 bases stayed unmatched. Germline lookup yields CDR1 ENHRY and CDR2 SYGVKD. The CDR3 sequence: CAISDRGLNGFF. CDR3 bases: TGTGCCATCAGTGACAGGGGGCTTAATGGTTTCTTT.

The rearrangement uses TRBV2 and TRBJ1-3; D is unresolved. The V end lost 6 bases, the J end lost 0 bases, and 12 bases lay between the germline ends. CDR1 and CDR2 (germline): SNHLY, FYNNEI. The CDR3 contains 15 residues. The CDR3 DNA sequence: TGTGCCAGCAGCCAAGATCTTAGCTCTGGAAACACCATATATTTT. This encodes CASSQDLSSGNTIYF.

The chain uses TRBV30 and TRBJ2-5; TRBD2 agrees at 12 bases. The end of the DNA aligns better with TRBJ2-7, so the J call may be wrong. Germline CDR1 and CDR2: GTSNPN and SVGIG (reference sequence). The CDR3 runs 19 residues. The CDR3 nucleotides are TGTGCCTGGAGTAGTTGGCGGACTAGCGGGATAAGGAGCTCCTACGAGCAGTACTTC. Translated: CAWSSWRTSGIRSSYEQYF.

This clone was counted between two and nine times. The chain joins TRBV18 to TRBJ1-6, with 8 bases fitting TRBD1. The CDR3 has 15 residues. The V segment lost 3 bases and the J segment 7 bases; nucleotides outside the gene matches: 5. CDR1 is KGHSH, CDR2 LQKENI, per germline. CDR3 nucleotides: TGTGCCAGCTCACCGTCGACAGGGGCCAATTCACCCCTCCACTTT. It translates to CASSPSTGANSPLHF.

The gene calls are TRBV29-1 and TRBJ2-5, with TRBD2 matching 10 bases. This CDR3 comprises 15 residues. V shed 5 bases, J shed 5 bases, and the junction held 11 bases outside the gene matches. Germline loops: CDR1 SQVTM, CDR2 ANQGSEA. This chain's CDR3 is CSVTLAGDLVETQYF. CDR3 coding DNA: TGCAGCGTTACCCTAGCGGGAGATTTGGTTGAGACCCAGTACTTC.

This chain's CDR3 is CASSLEGYLGGNTEAFF. CDR3 bases: TGCGCCAGCAGCTTGGAAGGGTACCTCGGGGGGAACACTGAAGCTTTCTTT. This chain connects TRBV5-1 to TRBJ1-1, with TRBD1 as a possible D gene (5 bases). Germline lookup yields CDR1 SGHRS and CDR2 YFSETQ. V lost 0 bases and J 1 base, leaving 16 bases between the germline ends. The CDR3 spans 17 residues.

This clone was detected only a few times. The CDR3, as DNA: TGTGCCAGCAGTGAATATATTAGCCTAGCGGGTGATTACAATGAGCAGTTCTTC. Translating gives CASSEYISLAGDYNEQFF. J is TRBJ2-1 and V is TRBV25-1; 8 bases are shared with TRBD2. The V and J ends lost 0 bases and 4 bases, in that order; junction bases with no gene match: 11. The CDR3 sequence is 18 residues long. Germline V lookup: CDR1 MGHDK, CDR2 SYGVNS.